This TCR beta chain was identified during a study of T-cell memory formation after mild COVID-19. The V and J ends lost 1 base and 1 base respectively, with 7 bases between them. CDR3 length: 14 amino acids. CDR1 and CDR2 (germline): LGHDT, YNNKEL (reference sequence). TCRdb analysed the 5' RACE reads with MiXCR anew, one entry per CDR3 protein. Here the sample spans approximately 250,000 distinct CDR3 sequences, about 17% being singletons. The origin of this receptor is a man aged 18 to 29 who had mild COVID-19 (a few samples of this study predate the infection). Cell type and time point are not known. The chain employs TRBV3-1 and TRBJ1-1, with D possibly TRBD1 on 6 matching bases. Input material: PBMCs or a T cell subset sorted from them (not recorded which). The CDR3 loop reads CASSQAGANTEAFF. In nucleotides, the CDR3 is TGTGCCAGCAGCCAAGCAGGGGCGAACACTGAAGCTTTCTTT. The whole variable domain, remainder taken from reference TRBV3-1 and TRBJ1-1, is DTAVSQTPKYLVTQMGNDKSIKCEQNLGHDTMYWYKQDSKKFLKIMFSYNNKELIINETVPNRFSPKSPDKAHLNLHINSLELGDSAVYFCASSQAGANTEAFFGQGTRLTVV.